The clone carrying this TCR beta chain occurred once. The data were taken from a study of shared clonotypes between healthy human individuals. This CDR3 comprises 13 residues. V was shortened by 2 bases and J by 3 bases, with 8 bases between the two germline ends. The germline V gene encodes CDR1 MDHEN and CDR2 SYDVKM. Researchers divided each subset's genomic DNA evenly across several immunoSEQ plates. The method was immunoSEQ multiplex PCR; TCRdb's version includes in-frame clones alone and lacks a portion of them. The top ten hold 0.39% of the sample, which has roughly 2.2 million clones, 85% to 95% seen once.

The V and J genes are TRBV28 and TRBJ2-7; maybe TRBD1 (5 bases). The origin of this receptor is a man younger than 30 in good health. Some clones in this sample may be carry-over from other donors' samples. Sequenced input: naive CD4+ T cells from PBMCs. As to subset: CD45RA+ positively selected. The CDR3 is CASSLGAHYEQYF. CDR3 DNA: TGTGCCAGCAGTTTAGGGGCCCACTACGAGCAGTACTTC.